This T cell receptor beta chain was observed in a study of beta chain features in type 1 diabetes (dated by TCRdb to between 2017 and 2018). For the wider study: Mean age, gender distribution, total cell number and subset yield did not differ between patients and healthy donors. The study compared the TCRB repertoires of sorted circulating CD4+ T cell subsets in recently diagnosed type 1 diabetes patients with those in matched healthy donors. Across all samples, about 110 million sorted cells were examined, and cell number per subset correlated strongly with RNA yield. Whereas all 30 or so donors provided naive and central memory subsets, regulatory and stem cell-like memory subsets were isolated from just 8 patients and about 8 healthy donors. Study-level results and caveats: Because small numbers of individuals were included in the HLA sub-analyses, any influence of HLA type on TCRB rearrangement was left unresolved. At VDJ recombination sites, type 1 diabetes patients had fewer insertions and more deleted nucleotides, which implies abnormalities in thymic rearrangement. Because cDNA rather than genomic DNA was sequenced, highly expressing activated cells could have been over-represented, although no difference in activation and CD3 levels was found between groups. Naive, central memory and regulatory TCRB repertoires appeared to be more alike among patients than among healthy donors. PCR may preferentially amplify shorter templates, but because patient and control samples were amplified and corrected together, any resulting skew would affect both groups equally. Type 1 diabetes patients showed a moderate but significant shortening of TCRB CDR3 length in all four CD4+ subsets.

Each donor gave one peripheral blood draw, approximately 110 mL on average, collected into heparinised tubes. Using a panel that included CD45RO, CCR7, CD25, CD127, CD95 and CD27, naive, central memory, regulatory and stem cell-like memory CD4+ T cells were sorted on a BD FACSAria II. All sorted populations exceeded 98% purity. PBMCs were isolated right away by Lymphoprep density gradient centrifugation and were stained directly, without culture. So that batch effects would be minimized, each experiment stained and sorted samples in pairs, pairing one healthy donor with one patient. The entire isolated RNA was reverse transcribed using the High Capacity cDNA Reverse Transcription Kit, and thus expressed TCRB transcripts were sequenced. Deep immunoSEQ sequencing was applied to naive, central memory and regulatory T cell samples, giving an average of approximately 3.8 million total reads per sample. After sorted cells were lysed in RLT buffer, RNA was extracted with DNase-treated RNeasy Micro or Mini kits, with the choice depending on cell number. To prevent cross-contamination, every cell subset was processed on its own, while patient and healthy donor samples were processed together. The immunoSEQ multiplex PCR was used to amplify TCRB sequences from cDNA, yielding 87-bp fragments that span the CDR3 region. Amplicons were sequenced on the Illumina HiSeq platform. In the source study's methods: Synthetic template baselines were used to correct PCR bias computationally, reads within Hamming distance 2 were collapsed together, and singletons that could not be merged were discarded. Reads were aligned against IMGT to assign V, D and J genes, CDR3 length and insertions or deletions at six rearrangement sites. Within each subset, clonotype counts were normalized to sorted cell number, and only after that were true diversity and Gini coefficients computed with the tcR R package. The overlap coefficient, calculated on TCRB nucleotide sequences, was used to measure repertoire sharing. As a proxy for the pre-selection repertoire, out-of-frame TCRB sequences from naive cells were analyzed. The table was pulled from immuneACCESS by TCRdb, which kept in-frame rearrangements only. Such tables lose some clones; where checked, under half of the loss comes from unresolved V genes, and the rest has no known cause. The V and J calls and the clone size are those of that table, but D and trimming were determined from the DNA. For this sample there are hundreds of thousands of clones; around 68% appear just once. In total, the top ten clones hold about 0.05% of the sample.

Of note for this clone: This receptor's antigen is unknown. Base qualities are not provided; no much larger clone lies one nucleotide away.

V was cut back by 1 base and J by 4 bases, leaving a gap of 14 bases between them. CDR1 and CDR2, looked up from the germline V gene (reference sequence), are LNHNV and YYDKDF. The CDR3 goes from the cysteine to the phenylalanine over 15 residues. Only CDR3 DNA is held: 45 bases, read in frame from base 1. The rearranged segments are TRBV15 and TRBJ2-7; the D region possibly corresponds to TRBD1 (6 bases align). This receptor was taken from a man aged 30 to 45 in good health. The sample consisted of naive CD4+ T cells from blood. The cell subset or site label on this specimen signifies: true naive CD4+ T cells. The CDR3 reads CATSRGQDLGYEQYF. The DNA sequence reads TGTGCCACCAGCAGAGGACAGGACTTGGGATACGAGCAGTACTTC. With all but the CDR3 taken from the reference TRBV15 and TRBJ2-7 genes, the full variable domain is: DAMVIQNPRYQVTQFGKPVTLSCSQTLNHNVMYWYQQKSSQAPKLLFHYYDKDFNNEADTPDNFQSRRPNTSFCFLDIRSPGLGDTAMYLCATSRGQDLGYEQYFGPGTRLTVT.